This note documents a single T cell receptor (beta chain) sequence. Which antigen it targets is not known. It has no much larger one-base neighbor in the sample; base qualities were not kept. The source of the sample is a study of blood T cell repertoires in COVID-19 (dated by TCRdb to 2018 to 2020). About the full investigation: Samples covering the acute and convalescent phases of COVID-19 were provided by collaborators in the United States, Italy and Spain. The repertoires were released in a freely available public database meant as a resource for research on the immune response to SARS-CoV-2. Samples were obtained from the ongoing ImmuneRACE study (first 160 participants) and from about 1,300 subjects provided by 6 global collaborators. Where available, HLA class I and class II types were taken from metadata supplied by the sample provider and were not determined by assay-based typing. Nearly every sample came with metadata listing a de-identified subject ID, COVID-19 status, age in years and sex. The prospective study material was composed of cDNA or gDNA derived from T cells, B-cell-depleted T cells, or PBMCs. The dataset comprised deeply sampled blood TCRbeta repertoires from subjects exposed to, actively infected with, or recovered from COVID-19. Here is what the overall study found, with its caveats: The quantity of clinical and demographic metadata differed by source and by participant and was supplied without curation.

TCRbeta CDR3 regions were amplified from genomic DNA using the immunoSEQ Assay, a bias-controlled multiplex PCR. The study's own analysis went as follows. Within the assay, amplification of reference gene primers was used to estimate how many nucleated cells each sample contained. To quantify the absolute abundance of each unique TCRbeta CDR3 rearrangement, sequence reads were collapsed and filtered. For each sample, productive Simpson clonality was calculated by taking the square root of Simpson's diversity index across productive rearrangements. The clones in this table, taken by TCRdb from immuneACCESS, are in-frame only. Not every clone is retained; where verified, under half of the shortfall comes from an unresolved V gene, and the cause of the rest is unknown. V and J calls and clone size follow that table, whereas D and trimming were derived from the DNA. Here the sample has approximately 330,000 clones; around 90% occur a single time. Roughly 8.9% of the sample rests with the top ten.

The germline V gene yields MNHEY for CDR1 and SVGEGT for CDR2. The CDR3 contains 14 residues, cysteine and phenylalanine counted. Solely the CDR3 DNA is kept, with 42 bases framed from the first base. V loses 6 bases at its end and J loses 2 bases; junction bases beyond the gene matches: 4. In Seattle, one collaborating source enrolled patients while the infection was active and tracked those patients longitudinally over the course of disease. Whole blood was collected in K2EDTA tubes by collaborating institutions according to the institutions' own protocols. For TCRbeta analysis, collaborators shipped samples as frozen whole blood, isolated PBMCs, or DNA extracted from either of those sample types.

Specimen: peripheral blood. This clonotype originated in a man younger than 40 with COVID-19, enrolled during active disease. The chain links TRBV6-2 or TRBV6-3 with TRBJ1-2; 9 junctional bases match TRBD1. In nucleotide form, the sequence is TGTGCCAGCAGCGAGGACAGGGGCAACTATGGCTACACCTTC. Translation gives CASSEDRGNYGYTF.